Each of the 5 T cell receptor beta chains below was sequenced from the same sample in a study of T cells in women clearing cervical HPV infection. Using immunoSEQ multiplex PCR, the repertoire was profiled, and TCRdb retains in-frame clones only, with some absent. The sample's table shows tens of thousands of clones. The sequencing input was blood buffy coat. The receptor source for this set is a woman aged 18 to 69 with a cervical HPV16 infection that either progressed to CIN3+ or cleared (not recorded which).

This CDR3 is CASSLQGSGANVLFF. The sequenced CDR3 bases are TGTGCCAGCTCACTACAGGGGTCTGGGGCCAACGTA. This chain connects TRBV18 to TRBJ1-4; TRBD1 aligns across 7 bases. The CDR3 end lies 3 residues beyond the end of the read and is filled in from the germline J gene. Germline V CDR1 and CDR2: KGHSH, LQKENI. The CDR3 has 15 amino acids.

Of note for this clone: The read ends 3 residues shy of where the CDR3 ends; the end is completed using the germline J gene. The J gene is TRBJ1-1, the V gene TRBV11-1; D is unresolved. V was cut by 2 bases and J by 2 bases, with 6 bases left in between. CDR1 is SGHAT, CDR2 FQDESV, per germline (reference sequence). The CDR3 loop spans 13 amino acids. The DNA read from the CDR3 is TGTGCCAGCAGCTTAAAACTCAACACTGAA. It is translated as CASSLKLNTE. In full, the CDR3 reads CASSLKLNTEAFF.

A remark on this clone: The read terminates 3 residues ahead of where the CDR3 ends, so the germline J gene completes it. The chain recombines TRBV6-2 or TRBV6-3 with TRBJ1-2; D is undetermined. Trimming stripped 2 bases from V and 0 bases from J, with 4 bases between. Germline V gene sequence: CDR1 MNHEY, CDR2 SVGEGT. This CDR3 has 13 residues. CDR3 bases read: TGTGCCAGCAGTTACGTAGCTAACTATGGC. Translating it yields CASSYVANYG. The full CDR3 reads CASSYVANYGYTF.

With regard to this clone: The CDR3 goes on 3 residues after the read ends, and that part is filled in from the germline J gene. The chain has TRBV20-1 and TRBJ2-7; TRBD1 aligns across 8 bases. Germline assignment: CDR1 DFQATT and CDR2 SNEGSKA (reference sequence). V lost 1 base and J lost 6; bases outside the gene matches: 2. The CDR3 is 12 amino acids. The DNA read from the CDR3 is TGCAGTGCTAGAGGGGACAGGTCCGAG. Residues: CSARGDRSE. The complete CDR3 sequence is CSARGDRSEQYF.

As concerns this clone: From the germline J gene comes the end of the CDR3, since the read stops 3 residues before it. V gene TRBV20-1 combines with J gene TRBJ1-2; D is unresolved. The CDR3 has 12 amino acids. Per the germline V gene, CDR1 is DFQATT and CDR2 is SNEGSKA (reference sequence). This CDR3 is CSARDLGLGYTF. CDR3 DNA, as far as it was read: TGCAGTGCTAGAGATTTAGGGTTAGGC.